The rows below give T cell receptor beta chains drawn from one sample of a study of cytomegalovirus exposure and HLA in healthy donors. The protocol was immunoSEQ multiplex PCR, while the TCRdb copy is restricted to in-frame clones and leaves out a portion. The sample has 150,000 to 200,000 clones, about 83% seen once. The sample consisted of PBMCs. These receptor sequences come from a woman in her thirties in good health and CMV-seronegative. Both conserved end residues are part of each CDR3. Each record gives: V gene, CDR3 protein.

TRBV4-1 CASSQERGGGYYEQYF
TRBV4-2 CASSHEGDGNTEAFF
TRBV25-1 CASSEGVGAEDTEAFF
TRBV2 CASSVGGTGNTEAFF
TRBV19 CASINRSGLSGYTF
TRBV9 CASSETPGTLTGELFF
TRBV5-1 CASSPGAGGHTDTQYF
TRBV6-5 CASSRQGHTEAFF
TRBV13 CASSLGGRGYEQYF
TRBV5-1 CASKTSTSGGNTGELFF
TRBV11-2 CASGHISGLQYF
TRBV19 CASSIGGGRLDTEAFF
TRBV4-1 CASSHVGTGRSDTEAFF
TRBV9 CASSSRFMGQTLTDTQYF
TRBV5-1 CASSQGALRETQYF
TRBV18 CASSPERSTGGIAFF
TRBV2 CASTQDRVQGTEAFF
TRBV7-6 CASSLANAGTAAEAFF
TRBV28 CASSLVSSSGYTF
TRBV7-9 CASSIGTVNTEAFF
TRBV5-1 CASRGAGTSTGELFF
TRBV6-6 CASTRDSRGYTEAFF
TRBV5-6 CASSSGTGEGYTF
TRBV5-1 CASSLVAGMGNSPLHF
TRBV9 CASSAALAGGLDTQYF
TRBV19 CASSLKQGSNQPQHF
TRBV4-2 CASSQGLPRQATYGYTF
TRBV19 CASSRGQDNQPQHF
TRBV6-5 CASSRDRGYGYTF
TRBV7-2 CASSHGRENEQFF
TRBV7-6 CASSLGGEYSGNQPQHF
TRBV10-2 CASSLGDQETQYF
TRBV29-1 CSVRQGGTQYF
TRBV7-9 CASSLALEDRSNYGYTF
TRBV5-1 CASSQTLDSTANYEQYF
TRBV2 CASSEESTGLGEKLFF
TRBV27 CASSLGTSGEQYF
TRBV6-1 CASSDSGQFPGNEQFF
TRBV9 CASSVVVYSNQPQHF
TRBV7-8 CASSHRLDSYEQYF
TRBV11-2 CASSFFRGAFYEQYF
TRBV2 CASSSRQGSTEAFF